A single T cell receptor (beta chain) is shown here with its context. This specimen comes from a study of blood T cells in healthy people across ages. This CDR3 region has 15 residues. Trimming pared 2 bases from V and 3 bases from J, leaving 11 bases between. From germline, CDR1 is MDHEN and CDR2 SYDVKM. With a J-beta primer mix and a sample-barcoded 5' primer, a second PCR ran about 7 to 11 cycles. MiXCR was run by TCRdb on the 5' RACE reads, yielding one entry per CDR3 protein. The data contain approximately 1.5 million distinct CDR3 sequences, around 35% of them singletons. Sequencing input: blood. The sequence was collected from a woman between 25 and 40 years old in good health. The rearrangement joins TRBV28 to TRBJ2-1; a weak D match, TRBD2 (5 bases). CDR3 sequence (DNA): TGTGCCAGCAGTTTAGACGGGAATAACTACAATGAGCAGTTCTTC. This encodes CASSLDGNNYNEQFF. The entire variable domain, with the rest obtained from reference TRBV28 and TRBJ2-1, is as follows: DVKVTQSSRYLVKRTGEKVFLECVQDMDHENMFWYRQDPGLGLRLIYFSYDVKMKEKGDIPEGYSVSREKKERFSLILESASTNQTSMYLCASSLDGNNYNEQFFGPGTRLTVL.